The text below deals with one T cell receptor beta chain. Its target is unknown. In the same sample, other DNA sequences code for this CDR3. This entry belongs to a study of shared clonotypes between healthy human individuals. Across the whole study: Researchers drew samples from a couple of women and a few men aged 18 to 49. Notes on the study in general: Donor clonotype sharing was expected to depend on sequencing depth.

Looked up from germline, CDR1 is SGHRS and CDR2 is YFSETQ. The CDR3 covers 12 residues. V was cut by 6 bases and J by 0 bases, with 4 bases left in between. It was across several immunoSEQ plates that each subset's genomic DNA was evenly split. Profiling relied on immunoSEQ multiplex PCR, and the TCRdb table lists in-frame clones only, not all of them. The sample yields more than 2,000,000 clones, approximately 94% seen once. Sample: naive CD4+ T cells sorted from blood. Regarding subset: CD45RA+ positively selected. This TCR derives from a young man in good health. J is TRBJ2-1 and V is TRBV5-1, with unresolved D. CDR3 in DNA: TGCGCCAGCACAGACTCCTACAATGAGCAGTTCTTC. This gives the protein CASTDSYNEQFF.